This T cell receptor (beta chain) was recovered during a study of chemoradiotherapy in HPV16-positive cancers (dated 2022 in TCRdb). A note on the overall study: Functional T-cell assays on cells from a couple of HPV16-positive patients defined candidate HPV-specific T-cell clones and common TCR motifs. TCR repertoires from 86 patients with HPV-related cancers were then used to track the candidate HPV-specific TCRs and motifs. The study set out to ask whether T-cell immunity against the HPV oncoproteins E6 and E7 changes over the course of chemoradiotherapy and whether that immunity affects survival. The paper as a whole reports these results and caveats: Improved recurrence-free survival in HPV16-positive patients was associated with expansion of HPV-responsive T cells during chemoradiotherapy. Expansion of candidate HPV-specific clones and E7-related TCR motifs was observed in the tumor microenvironment during treatment, whereas no such expansion was observed for non-HPV-specific T cells. The survival association was reported for HPV16-positive patients, and the functional definition of HPV-specific T cells was derived from only a couple of HPV16-positive patients.

Taken from cysteine to phenylalanine, the CDR3 has 14 residues. Just CDR3 DNA is preserved here, 42 bases in frame from base 1. V is shortened by 4 bases, J by 3 bases, and the region joining them spans 13 bases. CDR1 SGHRS and CDR2 YFSETQ were looked up in the germline V gene. A remark on this clone: Its antigen remains unidentified. No quality values exist for individual bases; no much larger clone is one base distant.

The library was obtained by the immunoSEQ multiplex PCR assay. The immuneACCESS repertoire file appears here via TCRdb, limited to in-frame rearrangements. These files lack a portion of the clones; in checked studies, under half of the deficit traces to unresolved V genes, and the cause of the others is not known. The sample includes about 20,000 clones, with 86% observed a single time. The ten largest account for less than 5% of the sample. Repertoires were sampled repeatedly over the course of chemoradiotherapy, so clonal expansion could be followed in the tumor microenvironment. The clonotype originates from a human donor with HPV-associated anogenital cancer. Material: blood, obtained from a patient who underwent chemoradiotherapy. In this chain, TRBV5-1 is recombined with TRBJ1-1; the D gene is perhaps TRBD1, on 5 matching bases. The DNA reads TGCGCCAGCAGCCTGAAAGGCAGGGACACTGAAGCTTTCTTT. This yields the protein CASSLKGRDTEAFF.